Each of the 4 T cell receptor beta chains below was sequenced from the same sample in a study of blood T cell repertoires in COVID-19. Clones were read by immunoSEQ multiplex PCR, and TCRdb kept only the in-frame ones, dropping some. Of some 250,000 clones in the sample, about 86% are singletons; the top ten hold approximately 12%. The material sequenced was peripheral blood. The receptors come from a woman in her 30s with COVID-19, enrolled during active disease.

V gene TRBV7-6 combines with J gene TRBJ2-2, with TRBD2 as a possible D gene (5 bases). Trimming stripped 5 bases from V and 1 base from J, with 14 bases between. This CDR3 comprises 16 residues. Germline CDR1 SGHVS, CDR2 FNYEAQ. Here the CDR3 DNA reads TGTGCCAGCAGCCCTAGTGCTAGCCTGAACACCGGGGAGCTGTTTTTT. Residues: CASSPSASLNTGELFF.

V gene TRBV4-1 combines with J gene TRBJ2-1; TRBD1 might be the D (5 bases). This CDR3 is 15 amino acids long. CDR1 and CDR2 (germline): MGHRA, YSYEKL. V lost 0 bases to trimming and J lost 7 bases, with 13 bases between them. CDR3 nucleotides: TGCGCCAGCAGCCAAGAGCGGCAGGGCAGAAATGAGCAGTTCTTC. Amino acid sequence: CASSQERQGRNEQFF.

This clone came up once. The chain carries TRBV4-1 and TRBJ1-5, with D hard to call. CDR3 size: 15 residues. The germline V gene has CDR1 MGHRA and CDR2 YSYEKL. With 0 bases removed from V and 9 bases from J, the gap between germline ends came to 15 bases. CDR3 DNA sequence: TGCGCCAGCAGCCAAGATCGCCGGGAGGAATCGCCCCAGCATTTT. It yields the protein CASSQDRREESPQHF.

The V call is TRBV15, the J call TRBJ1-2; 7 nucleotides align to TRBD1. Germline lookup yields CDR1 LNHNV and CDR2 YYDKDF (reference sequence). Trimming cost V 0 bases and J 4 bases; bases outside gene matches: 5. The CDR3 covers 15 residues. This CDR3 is CATSRDRQGSYGYTF. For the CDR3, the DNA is TGTGCCACCAGCAGAGATCGACAGGGAAGCTATGGCTACACCTTC.